This section outlines one T cell receptor beta chain sequence together with its context. Its specificity is unknown. CD8+CD57+ cell expansion had been shown by flow cytometry in patients chosen for sequencing. Blood came from patients not yet given any therapy. The source of the sample is a study of CD8+CD57+ T cells in acquired aplastic anemia. Study context: Sorted CD4+ and CD8+ cells gave an average of around 3.1 ug of DNA.

Study observations and caveats: Researchers reported that CD8+ Simpson's diversity was not significantly different in patients versus controls.

Trimming took 2 bases from V and 6 from J; bases not matched to a gene: 5. The CDR3 spans 15 residues. Per germline, CDR1 SQVTM and CDR2 ANQGSEA. Genomic DNA acted as the template from which TCR beta VDJ combination and CDR3 sequence profiling were carried out. From the reads, TCRdb called clonotypes with MiXCR, one entry per CDR3 protein. The table lists hundreds of thousands of distinct CDR3 sequences, roughly half of them singletons. This rearrangement joins TRBV29-1 to TRBJ2-1, with 12 bases fitting TRBD1. The sequencing sample was made of sorted CD4+, CD8+, or CD8+CD57+ T cells (not recorded which) from PBMCs. This receptor was identified in a human donor with aplastic anemia. CDR3 sequence: CSVELGQGAVNEQFF. The CDR3 nucleotides read TGCAGCGTTGAACTGGGACAGGGGGCGGTCAATGAGCAGTTCTTC.